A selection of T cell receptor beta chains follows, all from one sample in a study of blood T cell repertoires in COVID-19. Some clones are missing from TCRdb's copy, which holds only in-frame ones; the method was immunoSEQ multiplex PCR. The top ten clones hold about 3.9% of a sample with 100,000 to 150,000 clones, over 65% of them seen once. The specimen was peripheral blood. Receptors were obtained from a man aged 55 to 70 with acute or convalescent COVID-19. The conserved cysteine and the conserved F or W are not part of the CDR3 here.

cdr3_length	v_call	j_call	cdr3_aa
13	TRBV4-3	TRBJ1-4	ASSQGQGTNEKLF
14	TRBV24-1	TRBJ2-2	ATSVSGQVNTGELF
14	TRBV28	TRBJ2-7	ASRRSGSGSSGEQY
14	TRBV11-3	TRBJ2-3	ASSPGGTSRADTQY
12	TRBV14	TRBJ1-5	ASSLATGYQPQH
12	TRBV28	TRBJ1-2	ASRGTGVYYGYT
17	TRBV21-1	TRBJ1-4	ASSKSRRDRALFREKLF
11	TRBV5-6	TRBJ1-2	ASSLMAWQGYT
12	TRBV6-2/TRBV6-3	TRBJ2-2	ASSKSVITGELF
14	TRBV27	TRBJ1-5	ASSFNDAQGSQPQH
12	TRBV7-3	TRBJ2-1	ASSLASAYNEQF
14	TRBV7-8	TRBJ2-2	ASSLKFTGGTGELF
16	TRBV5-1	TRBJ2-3	ASSQGTSGRAETDTQY
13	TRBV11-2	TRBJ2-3	ASSLGDRVTDTQY
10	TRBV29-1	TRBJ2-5	SVSDRGETQY
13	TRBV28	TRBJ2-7	ASTFEGTGSYEQY
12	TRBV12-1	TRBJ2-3	ASSPQNRGDTQY
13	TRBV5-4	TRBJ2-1	ASSLAGGLNNEQF
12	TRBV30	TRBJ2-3	AWSQGSNTDTQY
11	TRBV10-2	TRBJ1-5	ASSLQANQPQH
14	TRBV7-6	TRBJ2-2	ASSRLQGVNTGELF
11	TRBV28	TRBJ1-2	ASRPRDISGYT
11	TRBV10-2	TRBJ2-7	ATFPGRGYEQY
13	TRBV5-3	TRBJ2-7	ARSLEREGLYEQY
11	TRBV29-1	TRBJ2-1	SVAIQGENEQF
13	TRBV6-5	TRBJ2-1	ASRIDSGRAGEQF
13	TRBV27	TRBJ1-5	ASSLGLGSNQPQH
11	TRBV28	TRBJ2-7	ASSFTGRYEQY
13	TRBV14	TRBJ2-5	ASSQEGSIRETQY
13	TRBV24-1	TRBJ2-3	ATAGGLASTDTQY
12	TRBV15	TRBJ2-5	ATSSGTILETQY
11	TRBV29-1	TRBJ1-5	SVASGVDQPQH
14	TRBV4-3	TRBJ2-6	ASSQEPSSGANVLT
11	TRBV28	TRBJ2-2	ASSLYRAGELF